This T cell receptor (beta chain) originates from a study of blood T cell repertoires in COVID-19. Looking at the study overall: The study drew acute and convalescent COVID-19 samples from the United States, Italy and Spain. In each case, the material was cDNA or gDNA derived from T cells, B-cell-depleted T cells, or PBMCs.

This CDR3 has 16 amino acids. Germline trimming cut 6 bases from V and 4 bases from J; bases unmatched to any gene: 12. Looked up from germline, CDR1 is MNHNY and CDR2 is SVGAGI (reference sequence). Original handling: Counts of nucleated cells, estimated from reference gene primer amplification, were obtained. The method was immunoSEQ multiplex PCR; TCRdb's version includes in-frame clones alone and lacks a portion of them. From that table come the V and J calls and clone size; the DNA was used to work out D and trimming. Seen here are 65,000 to 85,000 clones, more than 80% observed once, and the top ten hold 6.9%.

The rearrangement links TRBV6-6 to TRBJ2-4; TRBD1 matches 7 bases. This TCR came from a human donor in a cohort sampled during active COVID-19. Source material: peripheral blood. DNA for the CDR3: TGTGCCAGCAGGAGGGGGCAGGAAGACGTAAAAAACATTCAGTACTTC. It codes for CASRRGQEDVKNIQYF.